The 2 T cell receptor beta chains given below trace back to one sample, sequenced in a study of T cell changes during pregnancy in multiple sclerosis. Method: immunoSEQ multiplex PCR; TCRdb's copy keeps in-frame clones and lacks some. Here the sample spans 55,000 or so clones, about 90% being singletons. This material consisted of CD4+ T cells from peripheral blood mononuclear cells, taken after pregnancy. The source of these receptors is a female donor in good health, enrolled as a control in a pregnancy study.

The chain recombines TRBV10-3 with TRBJ2-1, with 7 bases aligning to TRBD2. Per the germline V gene, CDR1 is ENHRY and CDR2 is SYGVKD. The CDR3 is made up of 13 amino acids. The junction had 9 bases not matched to a gene; V was cut back by 10 bases and J by 6 bases. CDR3 region: CATQQRGRNEQFF. Here the CDR3 DNA reads TGTGCCACCCAGCAGCGGGGACGCAATGAGCAGTTCTTC.

The gene calls are TRBV4-3 and TRBJ2-3; the match to TRBD2 covers 8 bases. V shed 0 bases and J 1 base; nucleotides not matched to a gene: 6. CDR1 is LGHNA, CDR2 YSLEER, per germline. CDR3 length equals 17 residues. The CDR3 loop reads CASSQEVRGGRTDTQYF. CDR3 in DNA: TGCGCCAGCAGCCAAGAGGTTCGCGGGGGGCGCACAGATACGCAGTATTTT.